This passage covers 15 T cell receptor beta chains from one sample sequenced in a study of response to subunit inactivated influenza vaccine. Via MiXCR, TCRdb re-called the RT-PCR reads, giving one row per CDR3 protein. In the table there are about 520,000 distinct CDR3 sequences, approximately 7.2% of which are singletons. The material sequenced was PBMCs from blood, taken roughly 24 months after vaccination. Receptors were obtained from a man aged 50-75 years who received an inactivated influenza vaccine.

The V gene is TRBV4-3, the J gene TRBJ2-3, with 11 bases identical to TRBD2. CDR1 is LGHNA, CDR2 YSLEER, per germline. With 4 bases clipped from V and 4 bases from J, the junction kept 7 bases outside the gene matches. The CDR3 spans 16 residues. For the CDR3, the DNA is TGCGCCAGCAGCCGACTTAGCGGGGGGGCCCCAGATACGCAGTATTTT. It translates to CASSRLSGGAPDTQYF.

This clonotype was seen many times. CDR3 sequence (DNA): TGCGCCAGCAGTTCTGCTCGGCACGGATACACTGAAGCTTTCTTT. Protein: CASSSARHGYTEAFF. The gene calls are TRBV5-1 and TRBJ1-1, with D unresolved. There are 15 residues in the CDR3. V gave up 5 bases and J gave up 3 bases, with 17 bases separating them. CDR1 SGHRS and CDR2 YFSETQ come from the germline V gene. The full variable domain, completed using reference TRBV5-1 and TRBJ1-1, is KAGVTQTPRYLIKTRGQQVTLSCSPISGHRSVSWYQQTPGQGLQFLFEYFSETQRNKGNFPGRFSGRQFSNSRSEMNVSTLELGDSALYLCASSSARHGYTEAFFGQGTRLTVV.

The rearrangement joins TRBV27 to TRBJ1-1; D gene unclear. This CDR3 region has 13 residues. The V end was cut by 2 bases, the J end by 8 bases, with 12 bases between. CDR1 is MNHEY, CDR2 SMNVEV, per germline (reference sequence). The CDR3 region has the DNA TGTGCCAGCAGTTTAATCGGACGGGGAGAAGCTTTCTTT. Translated, it gives CASSLIGRGEAFF.

V usage is TRBV6-6 and J usage is TRBJ1-5; 10 positions agree with TRBD1. There are 13 residues in the CDR3. Trimming at V came to 7 bases and at J to 10 bases, leaving 7 bases not matched to a gene. Germline V lookup: CDR1 MNHNY, CDR2 SVGAGI (reference sequence). The CDR3 reads CASTSRDRGPQHF. DNA of the CDR3: TGTGCCAGCACCTCCCGGGACAGGGGACCCCAGCATTTT.

This clonotype was seen more than once but under ten times. The V call is TRBV7-2, the J call TRBJ2-1; unclear D gene. Per the germline V gene, CDR1 is SGHTA and CDR2 is FQGNSA. Trimming stripped 5 bases from V and 4 bases from J, with 18 bases between. The CDR3 extends over 16 amino acids. The CDR3: CASSVAYSLTYNEQFF. CDR3 in DNA: TGTGCCAGCAGCGTCGCGTATTCCCTTACTTACAATGAGCAGTTCTTC. The entire variable domain, with the rest obtained from reference TRBV7-2 and TRBJ2-1, is as follows: GAGVSQSPSNKVTEKGKDVELRCDPISGHTALYWYRQSLGQGLEFLIYFQGNSAPDKSGLPSDRFSAERTGGSVSTLTIQRTQQEDSAVYLCASSVAYSLTYNEQFFGPGTRLTVL.

This clonotype showed up many times. The gene calls are TRBV7-2 and TRBJ2-1; the match to TRBD2 covers 10 bases. V gave up 5 bases and J gave up 2 bases; unmatched junction bases: 6. CDR1 SGHTA and CDR2 FQGNSA come from the germline V gene. The CDR3 contains 16 residues. The CDR3 bases are TGTGCCAGCAGCATTAGGAGCGGGGGGGCCTACAATGAGCAGTTCTTC. It translates to CASSIRSGGAYNEQFF.

The table lists this clonotype with a few counts. This chain uses TRBV12-3 or TRBV12-4 with TRBJ2-2; no clear D gene. CDR3 length equals 11 residues. The V end was cut by 10 bases, the J end by 3 bases, with 6 bases between. CDR3 protein: CAIFDTGELFF. The CDR3 DNA reads TGTGCCATTTTCGACACCGGGGAGCTGTTTTTT.

This clonotype was detected only a few times. V and J are TRBV12-3 or TRBV12-4 and TRBJ1-5, with 9 bases aligning to TRBD1. CDR3 length: 19 amino acids. J gave up 0 bases and V 2 bases, and 11 bases lay outside the gene matches. CDR3 DNA sequence: TGTGCCAGCAGTTTATCCGGGACAGGGACCCTATATAGCAATCAGCCCCAGCATTTT. It yields the protein CASSLSGTGTLYSNQPQHF.

For this clonotype: Germline is not matched at one junction end, which may reflect a read error. This CDR3 is CARSRGGRVGLAVLYEQYF. Written as DNA, the CDR3 is TGTGCCCGCAGTCGTGGGGGGAGAGTGGGACTAGCGGTACTATACGAGCAGTACTTC. V gene TRBV6-4 combines with J gene TRBJ2-7; TRBD2 matches 11 bases. Germline-derived CDR1 and CDR2 are MRHNA and SNTAGT. The CDR3 extends over 19 amino acids.

This clonotype was counted ten times or more. V is TRBV20-1 and J is TRBJ2-3; 9 nucleotides match TRBD2. The CDR3 loop spans 15 amino acids. CDR1 is DFQATT, CDR2 SNEGSKA, per germline (reference sequence). The CDR3 protein is CSKLGASGVTDTQYF. CDR3 DNA: TGCAGCAAGTTAGGGGCTAGCGGGGTGACAGATACGCAGTATTTT.

In regard to this clonotype: One end of the junction varies from germline; a read error may be responsible. The chain employs TRBV20-1 and TRBJ2-3; D unresolved. Looked up from germline, CDR1 is DFQATT and CDR2 is SNEGSKA (reference sequence). There are 14 residues in the CDR3. For the CDR3, the DNA is TGCAGTGCTGGAGACACCGTTCGCACAGATACGCAGTATTTT. It is translated as CSAGDTVRTDTQYF.

This clonotype was recorded a few times. The chain joins TRBV14 to TRBJ2-1, with D possibly being TRBD2 (5 bases). Per germline, CDR1 SGHDN and CDR2 FVKESK. The CDR3 loop spans 13 amino acids. V shed 4 bases and J shed 9 bases, with 13 bases lying between them. The CDR3 nucleotides read TGTGCCAGCAGCCGACCACTAGGGCTTGAGCAGTTCTTC. Protein product: CASSRPLGLEQFF.

V and J are TRBV29-1 and TRBJ1-5, with TRBD1 identical over 7 bases. This CDR3 is built from 14 residues. V shed 6 bases, J shed 1 base, and the junction held 6 bases outside the gene matches. Germline V gene lookup returns CDR1 SQVTM and CDR2 ANQGSEA. CDR3 protein: CSVATGPSNQPQHF. The CDR3 nucleotides read TGCAGCGTGGCGACAGGGCCGAGCAATCAGCCCCAGCATTTT.

The rearrangement links TRBV5-1 to TRBJ2-5; D is unclear. Germline lookup yields CDR1 SGHRS and CDR2 YFSETQ. There are 14 residues in the CDR3. Trimming took 4 bases from V and 1 from J, leaving 11 bases between them. The CDR3 region is CASSTDDGQETQYF. Here the CDR3 DNA reads TGCGCCAGCAGCACGGACGATGGCCAAGAGACCCAGTACTTC. The full variable domain, in which reference TRBV5-1 and TRBJ2-5 provide the parts outside the CDR3, is KAGVTQTPRYLIKTRGQQVTLSCSPISGHRSVSWYQQTPGQGLQFLFEYFSETQRNKGNFPGRFSGRQFSNSRSEMNVSTLELGDSALYLCASSTDDGQETQYFGPGTRLLVL.

This chain connects TRBV3-1 to TRBJ2-2; D possibly corresponds to TRBD2 (6 bases). This CDR3 region has 15 residues. Looked up from germline, CDR1 is LGHDT and CDR2 is YNNKEL (reference sequence). V dropped 4 bases and J dropped 5 bases, with 14 bases sitting between them. CDR3 coding DNA: TGTGCCAGCAGCCTCCGGGACGCGGGGACCGGGGAGCTGTTTTTT. Amino acid sequence: CASSLRDAGTGELFF.